Following are 12 T cell receptor beta chains from one sample sequenced in a study of T cell repertoires in cytomegalovirus infection. TCRdb re-analysed the reads in MiXCR, keeping a single row per CDR3 protein. This sample has 300,000 or so distinct CDR3 sequences, with roughly 24% found just once. Sequencing was carried out using PBMCs. Receptor source: a human donor in good health (CMV status not recorded). Some clones in this sample may be carry-over from other donors' samples.

This chain connects TRBV15 to TRBJ1-1, with no clear D. The CDR3 has 16 amino acids. Germline CDR1 and CDR2: LNHNV and YYDKDF (reference sequence). Trimming pared 2 bases from V and 2 bases from J, leaving 15 bases between. CDR3 protein: CATSRPELGSNTEAFF. The CDR3 DNA sequence: TGTGCCACCAGCAGACCGGAACTAGGCTCAAACACTGAAGCTTTCTTT. Combining the CDR3 with reference TRBV15 and TRBJ1-1 gives the whole variable domain DAMVIQNPRYQVTQFGKPVTLSCSQTLNHNVMYWYQQKSSQAPKLLFHYYDKDFNNEADTPDNFQSRRPNTSFCFLDIRSPGLGDTAMYLCATSRPELGSNTEAFFGQGTRLTVV.

This chain uses TRBV7-9 with TRBJ1-4; the D gene is possibly TRBD1 (5 bases). The CDR3 has 15 residues. Germline V gene data show CDR1 as SEHNR and CDR2 as FQNEAQ (reference sequence). The V end was cut by 3 bases, the J end by 6 bases, with 14 bases between. CDR3 amino acids: CASSFSAGRDEKLFF. CDR3 in DNA: TGTGCCAGCAGCTTCAGCGCAGGGCGGGATGAAAAACTGTTTTTT.

The table lists this clonotype with a few counts. The chain uses TRBV28 and TRBJ1-2; D remains unclear. Trimming removed 3 bases at V and 8 bases at J, with 10 bases between. Germline loops: CDR1 MDHEN, CDR2 SYDVKM. The CDR3 is 12 residues long. The CDR3 protein is CASSLTFGGYTF. The CDR3 region has the DNA TGTGCCAGCAGTTTGACTTTTGGGGGCTACACCTTC.

This rearrangement joins TRBV29-1 to TRBJ2-2; D possibly matches TRBD1 or TRBD2 (6 bases each). Germline V gene lookup returns CDR1 SQVTM and CDR2 ANQGSEA. Trimming removed 4 bases at V and 8 bases at J, with 11 bases between. The CDR3 consists of 12 residues. This CDR3 is CSVASGAGELFF. For the CDR3, the DNA is TGCAGCGTTGCTTCGGGGGCTGGGGAGCTGTTTTTT.

This rearrangement joins TRBV9 to TRBJ2-7, with D perhaps TRBD1 or TRBD2 (5 bases each). Germline V gene lookup returns CDR1 SGDLS and CDR2 YYNGEE. Trimming left V 0 bases short and J 2 bases short, with 21 bases between. The CDR3 loop spans 18 amino acids. CDR3 loop: CASSVGLAWGRTTYEQYF. DNA of the CDR3: TGTGCCAGCAGCGTAGGGCTAGCCTGGGGCAGGACAACCTACGAGCAGTACTTC.

The chain is built from TRBV11-2 and TRBJ2-7; 8 positions match TRBD2. CDR3 length equals 15 residues. Trimming removed 3 bases from V and 2 bases from J; junction bases left unmatched: 6. From germline, CDR1 is SGHAT and CDR2 FQNNGV. DNA for the CDR3: TGTGCCAGCAGCTTGCGACTAGCGCTTACCTACGAGCAGTACTTC. It translates to CASSLRLALTYEQYF.

This clonotype was recorded at least ten times. The V and J genes are TRBV6-5 and TRBJ1-2; D is undetermined. Germline lookup yields CDR1 MNHEY and CDR2 SVGAGI. V shed 7 bases and J shed 4 bases, with 16 bases lying between them. The CDR3 is 14 amino acids. The DNA for the CDR3 is TGTGCCAGCACCTCAACGGCAGTCGGCTATGGCTACACCTTC. Translated, it gives CASTSTAVGYGYTF.

This clonotype has only a few counts. Here the CDR3 reads CASSPTSGRGVTQYF. The DNA for the CDR3 is TGTGCCAGCAGTCCAACTAGCGGGAGGGGCGTTACGCAGTATTTT. The V and J genes are TRBV7-2 and TRBJ2-3; 13 bases are a match to TRBD2. This CDR3 contains 15 residues. The junction had 8 bases not matched to a gene; V was cut back by 6 bases and J by 8 bases. The germline gives CDR1 SGHTA, CDR2 FQGNSA.

As concerns this clonotype: The junction and the germline gene differ at one end; a read error may be behind it. This chain connects TRBV20-1 to TRBJ2-7; 11 nucleotides match TRBD2. Germline-derived CDR1 and CDR2 are DFQATT and SNEGSKA (reference sequence). The CDR3 spans 14 residues. CDR3 DNA: TGCAGTGCTACGACTAGCGGGGCCTCCTACGAGCAGTGCTTC. It codes for CSATTSGASYEQCF.

This rearrangement joins TRBV20-1 to TRBJ1-3; D is uncertain. The CDR3 extends over 15 amino acids. Between the trimmed V and J ends, which lost 0 bases and 3 bases, there was a span of 12 bases. Germline CDR1 reads DFQATT; CDR2 reads SNEGSKA (reference sequence). The CDR3 nucleotides read TGCAGTGCTAGAGATGAACAGAAAGGTGGAAACACCATATATTTT. Protein product: CSARDEQKGGNTIYF.

This clonotype was counted once. V usage is TRBV29-1 and J usage is TRBJ1-2, with TRBD1 as a possible D gene (5 bases). The CDR3 sequence is 11 residues long. Trimming removed 7 bases from V and 4 bases from J, with 10 bases in between. The germline V gene encodes CDR1 SQVTM and CDR2 ANQGSEA. The CDR3 reads CSGEGTYGYTF. Here the CDR3 DNA reads TGCAGCGGGGAAGGGACCTATGGCTACACCTTC. Supplemented by reference TRBV29-1 and TRBJ1-2, the full variable domain reads SAVISQKPSRDICQRGTSLTIQCQVDSQVTMMFWYRQQPGQSLTLIATANQGSEATYESGFVIDKFPISRPNLTFSTLTVSNMSPEDSSIYLCSGEGTYGYTFGSGTRLTVV.

This clonotype was observed many times. The chain employs TRBV7-2 and TRBJ1-1; 7 bases match TRBD1. Germline V lookup: CDR1 SGHTA, CDR2 FQGNSA. J lost 4 bases, V lost 5 bases, and 10 bases had no gene match. This CDR3 contains 15 residues. The CDR3 protein is CASSLQGSVTTEAFF. DNA of the CDR3: TGTGCCAGCAGCCTACAGGGGAGTGTTACCACTGAAGCTTTCTTT.